What follows describes a single TCR beta chain. Its target is unknown. The sample comes from a study of radiotherapy plus CTLA-4 blockade in lung cancer. Study in general: Objective responses occurred in about a sixth of patients; over 30% had disease control.

Chemo-refractory metastatic non-small-cell lung cancer patients were treated with focal radiation plus CTLA-4 blockade with ipilimumab. Regarding the study as a whole: Response was reportedly best predicted by early blood T cell clone dynamics, with interferon-beta.

The CDR3 has 16 amino acids. The V end lost 3 bases, the J end lost 0 bases, and 14 bases lay between the germline ends. The germline V gene has CDR1 SGHTA and CDR2 FQGNSA. Generated by immunoSEQ multiplex PCR, the TCRdb table keeps only in-frame clones and is missing some. The table includes 100,000 to 150,000 clones, about 90% detected once. The material was peripheral blood, obtained from a patient treated with radiotherapy plus ipilimumab. The TCR sequence derives from a human donor with non-small cell lung cancer that progressed on radiotherapy plus ipilimumab. The rearrangement uses TRBV7-2 and TRBJ1-2; no reliable D call. CDR3 residues: CASSLMDLRSNYGYTF. DNA for the CDR3: TGTGCCAGCAGCTTGATGGACCTAAGATCTAACTATGGCTACACCTTC.